These T cell receptor beta chains were read from a single sample in a study of read filtering for tumor transcriptome and immune sequencing. In TCRdb, the reads were re-called with MiXCR into one record per CDR3 protein. The sample holds roughly 130,000 distinct CDR3 sequences, approximately 13% seen once. Input material: a population of CD138-negative cells sorted from bone marrow. Receptors originate from a donor at least 40 years old with multiple myeloma. Both conserved end residues are part of each CDR3. D genes are given only for firm matches. Only part of the rows carry a size: once, few, many, or a class if the clone is expanded.

j_gene: TRBJ1-5
v_gene: TRBV28
d_gene: -
abundance: many
CDR3nt: TGTGCCAGCAGTTTGGTTAGAGGTGATCAGCCCCAGCATTTT
CDR3aa: CASSLVRGDQPQHF

j_gene: TRBJ1-5
v_gene: TRBV5-1
d_gene: TRBD1
abundance: many
CDR3nt: TGCGCCAGCAGCTTGACAGGGGCGGGCAATCAGCCCCAGCATTTT
CDR3aa: CASSLTGAGNQPQHF

j_gene: TRBJ2-1
v_gene: TRBV6-5
d_gene: TRBD1
abundance: many
CDR3nt: TGTGCCAGCAGTTCCCCGACAGGGGGCGCAAATGTCAGGTTCTTC
CDR3aa: CASSSPTGGANVRFF

j_gene: TRBJ2-7
v_gene: TRBV11-2
d_gene: -
abundance: many
CDR3nt: TGTGCCAGCAGCTTATACCCGGGACCTGAGTACGAGCAGTACTTC
CDR3aa: CASSLYPGPEYEQYF

j_gene: TRBJ1-2
v_gene: TRBV5-6
d_gene: -
abundance: many
CDR3nt: TGTGCCAGCAGCTTGGCCCAGGGAGGCTATGGCTACACCTTC
CDR3aa: CASSLAQGGYGYTF

j_gene: TRBJ1-6
v_gene: TRBV10-2
d_gene: -
abundance: many
CDR3nt: TGCGCCAGCACCGGACAGTATAATTCACCCCTCCACTTT
CDR3aa: CASTGQYNSPLHF

j_gene: TRBJ2-1
v_gene: TRBV6-1
d_gene: -
abundance: few
CDR3nt: TGTGCCAGTGCCTCTCTCTCCTTGGTTGAGCAGTTCTTC
CDR3aa: CASASLSLVEQFF

j_gene: TRBJ1-1
v_gene: TRBV27
d_gene: -
abundance: many
CDR3nt: TGTGCCAGCCGAACAGGGTTAGGCACTGAAGCTTTCTTT
CDR3aa: CASRTGLGTEAFF

j_gene: TRBJ1-3
v_gene: TRBV19
d_gene: -
abundance: many
CDR3nt: TGTGCCAGTATCACCAACCCGCGTCGAGGAGGGGGTCCATCTGGAAACACCATATATTTT
CDR3aa: CASITNPRRGGGPSGNTIYF

j_gene: TRBJ1-5
v_gene: TRBV27
d_gene: -
abundance: many
CDR3nt: TGTGCCAGCAGTTTGGGCCAGTATCAGCCCCAGCATTTT
CDR3aa: CASSLGQYQPQHF

j_gene: TRBJ2-2
v_gene: TRBV4-2
d_gene: TRBD2
abundance: many
CDR3nt: TGTGCCAGCAGCGCCGGGACTAGCGCGAACACCGGGGAGCTGTTTTTT
CDR3aa: CASSAGTSANTGELFF

j_gene: TRBJ2-1
v_gene: TRBV30
d_gene: -
abundance: many
CDR3nt: TGTGCCTGGGGTCTCAGGGAATTTGAGCAGTTCTTC
CDR3aa: CAWGLREFEQFF

j_gene: TRBJ2-1
v_gene: TRBV5-1
d_gene: TRBD1
abundance: few
CDR3nt: TGCGCCAGCAGCTTGGGGGACAGGGGCAATGAGCAGTTCTTC
CDR3aa: CASSLGDRGNEQFF

j_gene: TRBJ2-1
v_gene: TRBV20-1
d_gene: -
abundance: many
CDR3nt: TGCAGTGCTAGTTGGAAGACAACCTACAATGAGCAGTTCTTC
CDR3aa: CSASWKTTYNEQFF

j_gene: TRBJ2-7
v_gene: TRBV5-1
d_gene: -
abundance: -
CDR3nt: TGCGCCAGCAGCTTGGATTCACACGAGCAGTACTTC
CDR3aa: CASSLDSHEQYF

j_gene: TRBJ1-1
v_gene: TRBV20-1
d_gene: -
abundance: many
CDR3nt: TGCAGTGCTAGAGAGCCAGGCAGGCAGTCCACTGAAGCTTTCTTT
CDR3aa: CSAREPGRQSTEAFF

j_gene: TRBJ1-2
v_gene: TRBV19
d_gene: TRBD1
abundance: many
CDR3nt: TGTGCCAGTAGTATACAGACAGGGAACTATGGCTACACCTTC
CDR3aa: CASSIQTGNYGYTF

j_gene: TRBJ1-2
v_gene: TRBV27
d_gene: -
abundance: many
CDR3nt: TGTGCCAGCAGTCCCCGACCCGTCCCTAACTATGGCTACACCTTC
CDR3aa: CASSPRPVPNYGYTF

j_gene: TRBJ2-1
v_gene: TRBV30
d_gene: -
abundance: many
CDR3nt: TGTGCCTGGAGTGGGGGGAGGGGGCCACCTTTCCCCAATGAGCAGTTCTTC
CDR3aa: CAWSGGRGPPFPNEQFF

j_gene: TRBJ2-1
v_gene: TRBV5-1
d_gene: -
abundance: many
CDR3nt: TGCGCCAGCAGCCGACTGGCGCAAAGCTCCTACAATGAGCAGTTCTTC
CDR3aa: CASSRLAQSSYNEQFF

j_gene: TRBJ1-5
v_gene: TRBV6-6
d_gene: -
abundance: many
CDR3nt: TGTGCCAGCACCGACAGGTCTAACAATCAGCCCCAGCATTTT
CDR3aa: CASTDRSNNQPQHF

j_gene: TRBJ2-3
v_gene: TRBV7-2
d_gene: -
abundance: many
CDR3nt: TGTGCCAGCAGCTCACCGGGGATAGATACGCAGTATTTT
CDR3aa: CASSSPGIDTQYF

j_gene: TRBJ1-5
v_gene: TRBV19
d_gene: TRBD1
abundance: few
CDR3nt: TGTGCCAGTAGTGCAGCAGGGGGTGATCAGCCCCAGCATTTT
CDR3aa: CASSAAGGDQPQHF

j_gene: TRBJ1-2
v_gene: TRBV20-1
d_gene: TRBD1
abundance: many
CDR3nt: TGCAGTGCTCGAAAGGGACAGGGGGCTGTTGTTGGCTACACCTTC
CDR3aa: CSARKGQGAVVGYTF

j_gene: TRBJ2-5
v_gene: TRBV30
d_gene: -
abundance: few
CDR3nt: TGTGCCTGGAGTGTGTTGGGAGAGACCCAGTACTTC
CDR3aa: CAWSVLGETQYF

j_gene: TRBJ1-5
v_gene: TRBV4-1
d_gene: -
abundance: few
CDR3nt: TGCGCCAGCAGCCAAGAACCCCAATCGGAGGGAAATTGGCCCCAGCATTTT
CDR3aa: CASSQEPQSEGNWPQHF

j_gene: TRBJ1-2
v_gene: TRBV7-9
d_gene: TRBD1
abundance: many
CDR3nt: TGTGCCAGCAGTGGGGGACAGCAGTCTGGCTACACCTTC
CDR3aa: CASSGGQQSGYTF

j_gene: TRBJ1-2
v_gene: TRBV7-2
d_gene: TRBD1
abundance: few
CDR3nt: TGTGCCAGCAGCTTAGCGACAGGGGGAGCCGGCTACACCTTC
CDR3aa: CASSLATGGAGYTF

j_gene: TRBJ2-1
v_gene: TRBV18
d_gene: TRBD1
abundance: many
CDR3nt: TGTGCCAGCTCACGGGGACAGGGTGAAGGCAATGAGCAGTTCTTC
CDR3aa: CASSRGQGEGNEQFF

j_gene: TRBJ2-4
v_gene: TRBV5-1
d_gene: -
abundance: many
CDR3nt: TGCGCCAGCAGCTTGGGACAGTCCAAAAACATTCAGTACTTC
CDR3aa: CASSLGQSKNIQYF

j_gene: TRBJ2-3
v_gene: TRBV10-3
d_gene: -
abundance: few
CDR3nt: TGTGCCATCGGGACAGATACGCAGTATTTT
CDR3aa: CAIGTDTQYF

j_gene: TRBJ2-7
v_gene: TRBV29-1
d_gene: -
abundance: many
CDR3nt: TGCAGCGCGTGGGAACCACCTTACGAGCAGTACTTC
CDR3aa: CSAWEPPYEQYF

j_gene: TRBJ2-5
v_gene: TRBV29-1
d_gene: TRBD1
abundance: -
CDR3nt: TGCAGCGTTGATGGACAGGTGGGAGAGACCCAGTACTTC
CDR3aa: CSVDGQVGETQYF

j_gene: TRBJ2-7
v_gene: TRBV7-2
d_gene: -
abundance: many
CDR3nt: TGTGCCAGCAGCTTCTCGCGGGCCTCCTACGAGCAGTACTTC
CDR3aa: CASSFSRASYEQYF

j_gene: TRBJ2-5
v_gene: TRBV29-1
d_gene: TRBD2
abundance: many
CDR3nt: TGCAGCGTTGAGACTAGCGGGACGGGGGAGACCCAGTACTTC
CDR3aa: CSVETSGTGETQYF

j_gene: TRBJ2-1
v_gene: TRBV7-9
d_gene: -
abundance: few
CDR3nt: TGTGCCAGTCCCATACCACCCTCCTACAATGAGCAGTTCTTC
CDR3aa: CASPIPPSYNEQFF

j_gene: TRBJ2-3
v_gene: TRBV7-3
d_gene: -
abundance: few
CDR3nt: TGTGCCTGCAGCTTAATGGCAGGCACAGATACGCAGTATTTT
CDR3aa: CACSLMAGTDTQYF

j_gene: TRBJ2-7
v_gene: TRBV2
d_gene: -
abundance: many
CDR3nt: TGTGCCAGCAGACAAGATACCTACGAGCAGTACTTC
CDR3aa: CASRQDTYEQYF

j_gene: TRBJ1-6
v_gene: TRBV20-1
d_gene: TRBD1
abundance: many
CDR3nt: TGCAGTGCCAACACGGGACAGGGGAATAATTCACCCCTCCACTTT
CDR3aa: CSANTGQGNNSPLHF

j_gene: TRBJ1-3
v_gene: TRBV7-2
d_gene: -
abundance: few
CDR3nt: TGTGCCAGCAGCCCACAATCGACCTCTGGAAACACCATATATTTT
CDR3aa: CASSPQSTSGNTIYF

j_gene: TRBJ2-3
v_gene: TRBV11-2
d_gene: TRBD1
abundance: many
CDR3nt: TGTGCCAGCAGCCGTCCCGGGACAGGGGCCCTCCAGTATTTT
CDR3aa: CASSRPGTGALQYF

j_gene: TRBJ2-7
v_gene: TRBV20-1
d_gene: TRBD2
abundance: -
CDR3nt: TGCAGTGCTAGGGACAATCGCGGGGGCTCCTACGAGCAGTACTTC
CDR3aa: CSARDNRGGSYEQYF

j_gene: TRBJ1-1
v_gene: TRBV29-1
d_gene: -
abundance: many
CDR3nt: TGCAGCGTTGAAGTGTCTAGGGGGACTGAAGCTTTCTTT
CDR3aa: CSVEVSRGTEAFF

j_gene: TRBJ2-7
v_gene: TRBV19
d_gene: -
abundance: few
CDR3nt: TGTGCCAGTAGTATGCCGGTCTCCCACGGGCAGTACTTC
CDR3aa: CASSMPVSHGQYF

j_gene: TRBJ2-3
v_gene: TRBV9
d_gene: -
abundance: many
CDR3nt: TGTGCCAGCAGCGTAGAAGGTGAGGCTAGCACAGATACGCAGTATTTT
CDR3aa: CASSVEGEASTDTQYF